This TCR beta chain was captured by sequencing in a study of blood T cell repertoires in COVID-19. Study summary: The samples span acute and convalescent COVID-19 from the United States, Italy and Spain. Sources were T cells, B-cell-depleted T cells, or PBMCs; the material itself was cDNA or gDNA.

The protocol was immunoSEQ multiplex PCR, while the TCRdb copy is restricted to in-frame clones and leaves out a portion. The repertoire has about 92,000 clones, 85% of them found once; the top ten carry about two fifths. Germline V CDR1 and CDR2: LNHDA, SQIVND (reference sequence). The CDR3 is 15 residues long. J gave up 7 bases and V 2 bases, and 6 bases lay outside the gene matches. This TCR was sampled from a man older than 75 with acute or convalescent COVID-19. Specimen: peripheral blood. The chain carries TRBV19 and TRBJ2-2; 8 positions match TRBD2. The CDR3 spells CASSILAGFDGELFF. The DNA for the CDR3 is TGTGCCAGTAGTATATTAGCGGGATTCGACGGGGAGCTGTTTTTT. The variable domain in full, with the rest retrieved from reference TRBV19 and TRBJ2-2, is DGGITQSPKYLFRKEGQNVTLSCEQNLNHDAMYWYRQDPGQGLRLIYYSQIVNDFQKGDIAEGYSVSREKKESFPLTVTSAQKNPTAFYLCASSILAGFDGELFFGEGSRLTVL.